This paragraph reports one T cell receptor (beta chain). Its antigen is not known. The CDR3 consists of 15 residues. With V trimmed by 2 bases and J by 2 bases, 3 bases remained unmatched. The germline V gene has CDR1 SSHAT and CDR2 FNYEAQ (reference sequence). These data originate in a study of blood T cells in healthy people across ages. Study outcomes and limitations: Long-lived donors had more naive CD4+ cells and higher diversity than aged donors.

Sample-barcoded 5' priming and a J-beta primer mix drove a second PCR of roughly 6 to 12 cycles. Carrying 12 random nucleotides, a template-switch adaptor labeled each individual cDNA molecule. A single record per CDR3 protein comes from TCRdb applying MiXCR to the 5' RACE reads. The sample has 850,000 to 1,000,000 distinct CDR3 sequences, roughly half seen once. This clonotype was sampled from a woman aged 55-69 years in good health. The J gene is TRBJ2-1, the V gene TRBV7-7, with 7 nucleotides matching TRBD2. The sequencing input was blood. CDR3 sequence (DNA): TGTGCCAGCAGCTTAATGAGCGGGACCTACAATGAGCAGTTCTTC. Its translation is CASSLMSGTYNEQFF.